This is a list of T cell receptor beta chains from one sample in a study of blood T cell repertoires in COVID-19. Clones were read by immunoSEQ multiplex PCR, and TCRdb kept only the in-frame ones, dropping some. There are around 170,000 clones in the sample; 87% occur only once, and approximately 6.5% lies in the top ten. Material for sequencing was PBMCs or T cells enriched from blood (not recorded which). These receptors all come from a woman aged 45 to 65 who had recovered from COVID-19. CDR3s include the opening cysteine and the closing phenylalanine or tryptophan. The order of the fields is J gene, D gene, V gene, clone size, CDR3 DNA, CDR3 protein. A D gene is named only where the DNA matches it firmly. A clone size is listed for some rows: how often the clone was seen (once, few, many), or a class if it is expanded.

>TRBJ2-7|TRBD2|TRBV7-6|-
TGTGCCAGCAGCTTAGCCGAGGTGCGGGAGGGATTCTACGAGCAGTACTTC
CASSLAEVREGFYEQYF
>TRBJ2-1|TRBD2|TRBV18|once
TGTGCCAGCTCCCCTCCGCCTAGCGGGAGGGCCGGAAATGAGCAGTTCTTC
CASSPPPSGRAGNEQFF
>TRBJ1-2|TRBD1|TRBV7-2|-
TGTGCCAGCAGCTTAGCCGCAGGGGGCTTGGCTGGCTACACCTTC
CASSLAAGGLAGYTF
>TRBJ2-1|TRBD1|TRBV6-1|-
TGTGCCAGCAGTGAGGGACAGGGGGCCCCGAGAATAAACAATGAGCAGTTCTTC
CASSEGQGAPRINNEQFF
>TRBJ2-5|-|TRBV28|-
TGTGCCAGCGTCGAGGCTGAGACCCAGTACTTC
CASVEAETQYF
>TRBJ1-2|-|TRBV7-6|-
TGTGCCAGCAGCCCAGGCCTCACAGGCCCTAACTATGGCTACACCTTC
CASSPGLTGPNYGYTF
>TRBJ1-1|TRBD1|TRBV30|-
TGTGCCTGGAGTGCTTCTCGGACAGGGGCTGGGACTGAAGCTTTCTTT
CAWSASRTGAGTEAFF
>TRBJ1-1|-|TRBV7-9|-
TGTGCCAGCAGCTTTAGGCGGCCAGACCCATCGAACACTGAAGCTTTCTTT
CASSFRRPDPSNTEAFF
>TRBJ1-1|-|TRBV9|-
TGTGCCAGCAGCGAGCCCGCAGAAGCTTTCTTT
CASSEPAEAFF
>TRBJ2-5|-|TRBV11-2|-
TGTGCCAGCAGCTTAGATGGCAGGGGCCAAGAGACCCAGTACTTC
CASSLDGRGQETQYF
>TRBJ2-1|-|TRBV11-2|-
TGTGCCAGCAGCTCCATGGGGCCTTCGGTGACCAGAAATGAGCAGTTCTTC
CASSSMGPSVTRNEQFF
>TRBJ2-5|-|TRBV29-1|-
TGCAGCGTTGAAGGAAGCACAGGGAGTTTGGAGACCCAGTACTTC
CSVEGSTGSLETQYF
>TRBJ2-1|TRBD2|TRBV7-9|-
TGTGCCAGCATTCCGGGACTAGCGGCTTACAATGAGCAGTTCTTC
CASIPGLAAYNEQFF
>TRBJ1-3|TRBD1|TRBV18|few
TGTGCCAGCTCACCCGGGACAGTAGGTTCTGGAAACACCATATATTTT
CASSPGTVGSGNTIYF
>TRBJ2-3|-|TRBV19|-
TGTGCCAGTAGTATAGATAACCAGGGATGGACAGATACGCAGTATTTT
CASSIDNQGWTDTQYF
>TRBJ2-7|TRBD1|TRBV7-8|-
TGTGCCAGCAGCTCAAGGGGACAGGTACCCTACGAGCAGTACTTC
CASSSRGQVPYEQYF
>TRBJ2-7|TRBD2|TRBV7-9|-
TGTGCCAGCAGCCTGGGACTAGCGGGAGCCCTCGAGCAGTACTTC
CASSLGLAGALEQYF
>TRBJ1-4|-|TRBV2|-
TGTGCCAGCAGTGAACGTGGACAGACTAATGAAAAACTGTTTTTT
CASSERGQTNEKLFF
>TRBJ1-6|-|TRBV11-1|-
TGTGCCAGCAGCTTGGGGCATAATTCACCCCTCCACTTT
CASSLGHNSPLHF
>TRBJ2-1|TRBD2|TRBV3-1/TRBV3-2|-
TGTGCCAGCAGCCCGGGACTAGCGGGAGAAATTGAGCAGTTCTTC
CASSPGLAGEIEQFF
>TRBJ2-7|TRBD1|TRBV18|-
TGTGCCAGCTCACCATTTCGACAGGGTAAAGACGAGCAGTACTTC
CASSPFRQGKDEQYF
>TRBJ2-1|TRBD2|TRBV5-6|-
TGTGCCAGCAGCTTCATACTAGCGGGAGTGAATGAGCAGTTCTTC
CASSFILAGVNEQFF
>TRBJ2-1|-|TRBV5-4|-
TGTGCCAGCAGTAGAGGGAGCTCCTACAATGAGCAGTTCTTC
CASSRGSSYNEQFF
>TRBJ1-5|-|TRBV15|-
TGTGCCACCAGCAGTCGAGAATTTAGAGGTCAGCCCCAGCATTTT
CATSSREFRGQPQHF
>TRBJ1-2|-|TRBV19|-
TGTGCCAGTAGTGGCCAGGGGCCTAACTATGGCTACACCTTC
CASSGQGPNYGYTF
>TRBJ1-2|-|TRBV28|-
TGTGCCAGCAGTTCTGAGGCCTATGGCTACACCTTC
CASSSEAYGYTF
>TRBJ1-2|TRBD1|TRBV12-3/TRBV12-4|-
TGTGCCAGCAGCCCAGGGGGCGCGTGGGGCTACACCTTC
CASSPGGAWGYTF
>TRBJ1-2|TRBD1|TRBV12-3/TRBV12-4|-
TGTGCCAGCAGTTTAAGGACAGGACTGGGCTACACCTTC
CASSLRTGLGYTF
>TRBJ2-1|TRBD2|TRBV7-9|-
TGTGCCAGCAGCTTATCGGGCGGGAGTCATGAGCAGTTCTTC
CASSLSGGSHEQFF
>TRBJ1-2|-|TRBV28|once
TGTGCCAGCAGTTCCGCCTGGTGGGCGGAGGAGGGCTACACCTTC
CASSSAWWAEEGYTF
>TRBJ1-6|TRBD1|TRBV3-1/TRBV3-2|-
TGTGCCAGCAGCCAAGGGGGACAGGGGAATTCACCCCTCCACTTT
CASSQGGQGNSPLHF
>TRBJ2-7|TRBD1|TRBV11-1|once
TGTGCCAGCAGCCTCCCGGGACAGGGGAATTACGAGCAGTACTTC
CASSLPGQGNYEQYF
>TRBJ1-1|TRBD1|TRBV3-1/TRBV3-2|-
TGTGCCAGCAGCCAAGGACAGGGAACTGAAGCTTTCTTT
CASSQGQGTEAFF
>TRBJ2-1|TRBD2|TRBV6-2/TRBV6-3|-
TGTGCCAGCAGTTACGATCATGAGGGACTAGCGGGAAGGGTCGATGAGCAGTTCTTC
CASSYDHEGLAGRVDEQFF
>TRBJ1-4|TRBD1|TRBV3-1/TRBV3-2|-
TGTGCCAGCAGCCAGGACAGGGTTCCTAATGAAAAACTGTTTTTT
CASSQDRVPNEKLFF
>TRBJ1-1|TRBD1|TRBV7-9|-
TGTGCCAGCAGCCCGCCGGACAGGTTGAACACTGAAGCTTTCTTT
CASSPPDRLNTEAFF
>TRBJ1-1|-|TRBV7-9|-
TGTGCCAGCAGCTTAACTGGTCGGGACACTGAAGCTTTCTTT
CASSLTGRDTEAFF
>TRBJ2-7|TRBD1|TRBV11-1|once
TGTGCCAGCAGCTTTGGGACAGGGTCCGAGCAGTACTTC
CASSFGTGSEQYF
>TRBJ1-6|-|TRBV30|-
TGTGCCTGGAATCTGGGTGAGGCATCACCCCTCCACTTT
CAWNLGEASPLHF
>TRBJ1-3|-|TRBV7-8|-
TGTGCCAGCAGCTTAGGGACTCCATCTGGAAACACCATATATTTT
CASSLGTPSGNTIYF
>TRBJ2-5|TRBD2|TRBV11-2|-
TGTGCCAGCAGCTTAGCTAGCGGGGGGGAAGAGACCCAGTACTTC
CASSLASGGEETQYF
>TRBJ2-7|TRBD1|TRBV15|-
TGTGCCACCAGCAGCAGGACAGGGGGCGCATACGAGCAGTACTTC
CATSSRTGGAYEQYF
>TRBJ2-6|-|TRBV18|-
TGTGCCAGCTCACGCTCCCTGGTCGGCTCTGGGGCCAACGTCCTGACTTTC
CASSRSLVGSGANVLTF
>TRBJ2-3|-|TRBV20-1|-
TGCAGTGCTAGTACCCCGAGAGAAGCAGGGTGGGCGCAGTATTTT
CSASTPREAGWAQYF
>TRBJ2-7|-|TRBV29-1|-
TGCAGCGTTGAAGCGGGAGTAAGAGAGCAGTACTTC
CSVEAGVREQYF
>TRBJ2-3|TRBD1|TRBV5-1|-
TGCGCCAGCAGCTTGGCCTTTTACCAGGGGGCTCCGTTCGGAGATACGCAGTATTTT
CASSLAFYQGAPFGDTQYF
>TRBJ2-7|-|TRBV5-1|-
TGCGCCAGCAGCCTGATACTACAAGACGAGCAGTACTTC
CASSLILQDEQYF